The 13 T cell receptor beta chains below come from one sample, sequenced in a study of T-cell reconstitution after alpha-beta-depleted transplantation in children (dated by TCRdb to the mid-2010s). Library prep was done by PCR. Sequencing used an Illumina HiSeq 2500. Molecular barcoding was employed in the preparation of TCR libraries, with unique molecular identifiers being used to normalize TCRbeta repertoire quantification. TCRdb trimmed the raw reads at Q25, called clones with MiXCR and kept productive beta chains. When rows share a CDR3 protein, they turn into one entry using the most common DNA and genes. This sample has 500,000 or so distinct CDR3 sequences in its table, and 10% to 12% of those were observed once. The ten largest clones represent roughly 15% of the sample. The sample's treatment or condition label, decoded: allogeneic hematopoietic cell transplantation with graft depleted of TCRalphabeta T cells and CD19 B cells.

Here the sequenced sample was PBMCs, mostly from graft donor cells, taken 180 days after TCRalphabeta/CD19-depleted stem cell transplant. These receptors all stem from a female patient aged 2 to 10 who had a stem cell transplant for aplastic anemia, so the T cells may come from the graft donor.

This clonotype was recorded at least ten times. This chain joins TRBV7-6 and TRBJ2-3; possibly TRBD1 for D (5 bases). Germline assignment: CDR1 SGHVS and CDR2 FNYEAQ. The CDR3 has 17 amino acids. V was trimmed by 3 bases and J by 0 bases, leaving 16 bases between them. The CDR3 loop is CASSFGAAAFSTDTQYF. The DNA for the CDR3 is TGTGCCAGCAGCTTTGGGGCGGCGGCGTTTAGCACAGATACGCAGTATTTT.

The chain combines TRBV28 with TRBJ2-1; TRBD2 agrees at 7 bases. The CDR3 is made up of 12 amino acids. Germline trimming cut 8 bases from V and 9 bases from J; bases unmatched to any gene: 7. Germline V lookup: CDR1 MDHEN, CDR2 SYDVKM. CDR3 protein: CASAVGEGEQFF. The CDR3 DNA follows: TGTGCCAGCGCCGTCGGGGAGGGTGAGCAGTTCTTC.

This clonotype was recorded many times. The J gene is TRBJ1-5, the V gene TRBV20-1; D is possibly TRBD1 (6 bases). CDR3 size: 15 residues. CDR1 is DFQATT and CDR2 is SNEGSKA in the germline V gene (reference sequence). The ends were cut back, 3 bases at V and 2 bases at J, with 14 bases in the middle. The CDR3 DNA sequence: TGCAGTGCTAGCTTTACAGGGACGGGCAATCAGCCCCAGCATTTT. Its protein product is CSASFTGTGNQPQHF.

This rearrangement joins TRBV28 to TRBJ1-1; TRBD1 agrees at 12 bases. Germline V gives CDR1 MDHEN, CDR2 SYDVKM. The CDR3 loop spans 16 amino acids. The V and J ends lost 5 bases and 11 bases, in that order; junction bases with no gene match: 15. CDR3 in amino acids: CASSPRPGTGGGHAFF. The DNA for the CDR3 is TGTGCCAGCAGTCCCAGACCCGGGACAGGGGGCGGACATGCTTTCTTT.

The chain couples TRBV5-5 to TRBJ1-6, with a tentative D call TRBD1 (5 bases). The CDR3 contains 17 residues. Germline lookup yields CDR1 SGHKS and CDR2 YYEKEE (reference sequence). Trimming removed 4 bases from V and 7 bases from J, with 21 bases in between. The CDR3 spells CASSPGPPAAMNSPLHF. The CDR3 DNA reads TGTGCCAGCAGCCCAGGGCCGCCGGCGGCTATGAATTCACCCCTCCACTTT.

V and J are TRBV7-2 and TRBJ1-2; a weak D match, TRBD1 (6 bases). Germline lookup yields CDR1 SGHTA and CDR2 FQGNSA. The CDR3 spans 13 residues. Trimming stripped 0 bases from V and 8 bases from J, with 10 bases between. CDR3 nucleotide sequence: TGTGCCAGCAGCTTAGCCGGGGGACAAGGCTACACCTTC. Residues: CASSLAGGQGYTF. Complete variable domain (other parts from reference TRBV7-2 and TRBJ1-2): GAGVSQSPSNKVTEKGKDVELRCDPISGHTALYWYRQSLGQGLEFLIYFQGNSAPDKSGLPSDRFSAERTGGSVSTLTIQRTQQEDSAVYLCASSLAGGQGYTFGSGTRLTVV.

The J gene is TRBJ1-5, the V gene TRBV7-2, with TRBD1 matching over 8 bases. The CDR3 is made up of 14 amino acids. Unmatched junction bases numbered 7, after V lost 5 bases and J lost 7 bases. Germline assignment: CDR1 SGHTA and CDR2 FQGNSA. The CDR3 nucleotides read TGTGCCAGCAGCAAGAACAGGGGGGGACAGCCCCAGCATTTT. Translation gives CASSKNRGGQPQHF. The full variable domain, completed using reference TRBV7-2 and TRBJ1-5, is GAGVSQSPSNKVTEKGKDVELRCDPISGHTALYWYRQSLGQGLEFLIYFQGNSAPDKSGLPSDRFSAERTGGSVSTLTIQRTQQEDSAVYLCASSKNRGGQPQHFGDGTRLSIL.

The V and J genes are TRBV27 and TRBJ2-3; D not certain. The CDR3 covers 13 residues. The germline V and J ends were trimmed by 3 bases and 6 bases, with 10 bases remaining between them. Germline-derived CDR1 and CDR2 are MNHEY and SMNVEV (reference sequence). The DNA of the CDR3 is TGTGCCAGCAGTTTCCGAGCTCCCGATACGCAGTATTTT. It specifies CASSFRAPDTQYF.

This clonotype was found a few times. The rearrangement joins TRBV6-1 to TRBJ2-7, with TRBD1 matching over 7 bases. This CDR3 has 15 residues. J gave up 3 bases and V 3 bases, and 8 bases lay outside the gene matches. Germline CDR1 reads MNHNS; CDR2 reads SASEGT. The CDR3 region is CASSDVRQGDYEQYV. The CDR3 DNA is TGTGCCAGCAGTGACGTCCGACAGGGAGACTACGAGCAGTACGTC.

This clonotype has just a few counts. The chain has TRBV12-3 or TRBV12-4 and TRBJ2-1, with D maybe TRBD2 (6 bases). The CDR3 sequence is 12 residues long. Trimming removed 5 bases at V and 16 bases at J, with 18 bases between. The CDR3 DNA follows: TGTGCCAGCAGTCCCCGGGACTGGGGAATTTTCTTC. Translation gives CASSPRDWGIFF.

This clonotype was observed a few times. The gene calls are TRBV20-1 and TRBJ2-7, with D possibly being TRBD1 (5 bases). The V end lost 0 bases, the J end lost 2 bases, and 14 bases lay between the germline ends. The CDR3 totals 15 residues. The germline gives CDR1 DFQATT, CDR2 SNEGSKA (reference sequence). The CDR3 bases are TGCAGTGCTAGAGATCTTCTACAGGCTCCCTACGAGCAGTACTTC. This encodes CSARDLLQAPYEQYF.

The chain employs TRBV4-3 and TRBJ2-1; 12 bases line up with TRBD1. Germline assignment: CDR1 LGHNA and CDR2 YSLEER. CDR3 size: 17 residues. V shed 0 bases and J 9 bases; nucleotides not matched to a gene: 9. The CDR3 DNA sequence: TGCGCCAGCAGCCAAGATGTCTCCGGGACAGGGGGCCGTGAGCAGTTCTTC. Its translation is CASSQDVSGTGGREQFF.

The chain employs TRBV15 and TRBJ2-3; D gene uncertain. There are 20 residues in the CDR3. Trimming took 1 base from V and 0 from J, leaving 23 bases between them. The germline V gene encodes CDR1 LNHNV and CDR2 YYDKDF (reference sequence). This CDR3 is CATSRGAFGIFHYSTDTQYF. CDR3 nucleotide sequence: TGTGCCACCAGCAGAGGGGCGTTCGGAATTTTCCATTATAGCACAGATACGCAGTATTTT.